The rows below give T cell receptor beta chains drawn from one sample of a study of cytomegalovirus exposure and HLA in healthy donors. Using immunoSEQ multiplex PCR, the repertoire was profiled, and TCRdb retains in-frame clones only, with some absent. Of 150,000 to 200,000 clones detected, about 86% appear once; the ten largest clones hold under 2%. What was sequenced was PBMCs. The source of these receptors is a man in his forties or fifties in good health and CMV-seropositive. CDR3s include the opening cysteine and the closing phenylalanine or tryptophan. A D gene is named only where the DNA matches it firmly. The listing skips clone size in some rows; elsewhere it reads once, few, many or a size class.

16,TRBJ2-7,few,TRBV6-6,NA,TGTGCCAGCAGTTACTCCCACTCCGACCTAGAACTTAGGCAGTACTTC,CASSYSHSDLELRQYF
14,TRBJ1-1,NA,TRBV2,NA,TGTGCCAGCAGTGAATATTCAGTGAACACTGAAGCTTTCTTT,CASSEYSVNTEAFF
18,TRBJ1-4,NA,TRBV5-6,TRBD1,TGTGCCAGCAGCTTCTTGTTGGGACAGGGGGCGCCCAATGAAAAACTGTTTTTT,CASSFLLGQGAPNEKLFF
15,TRBJ2-6,few,TRBV4-2,NA,TGTGCCAGCAGCCAAGAGACTAGTGGGGCCAACGTCCTGACTTTC,CASSQETSGANVLTF
13,TRBJ2-7,NA,TRBV2,NA,TGTGCCAGCAAGGCAGACAGCTCCTACGAGCAGTACTTC,CASKADSSYEQYF
14,TRBJ2-7,NA,TRBV28,TRBD2,TGTGCCAGCACCCGAGCGGGGAGCTCCTACGAGCAGTACTTC,CASTRAGSSYEQYF
10,TRBJ1-2,NA,TRBV29-1,NA,TGCAGCGCAGAGGGTTATGGCTACACCTTC,CSAEGYGYTF
15,TRBJ1-1,NA,TRBV7-2,NA,TGTGCCAGCAGCCTCCCCCCGACGGGGAACACTGAAGCTTTCTTT,CASSLPPTGNTEAFF
11,TRBJ1-3,NA,TRBV6-5,NA,TGTGCCAGTGCAGATGGAAACACCATATATTTT,CASADGNTIYF
13,TRBJ2-2,once,TRBV13,TRBD2,TGTGCCAGCAGCTTCCGTAGCGGGATGGGGCTGTTTTTT,CASSFRSGMGLFF
11,TRBJ2-7,NA,TRBV5-1,NA,TGCGCCAGCAGCTCCTACTACGAGCAGTACTTC,CASSSYYEQYF
14,TRBJ2-7,NA,TRBV5-4,NA,TGTGCCAGCAACAAGGAGGGGGGGCACCACGAGCAGTACTTC,CASNKEGGHHEQYF
14,TRBJ2-2,NA,TRBV10-1,NA,TGCGCCAGCCGGACTGGAGAGAACACCGGGGAGCTGTTTTTT,CASRTGENTGELFF
14,TRBJ2-3,NA,TRBV7-2,NA,TGTGCCAGCAGCTCCGGAATACAGGGCGCGCCGCAGTATTTT,CASSSGIQGAPQYF
13,TRBJ1-5,NA,TRBV28,NA,TGTGCCAGCAGACTCGACAGAAATCAGCCCCAGCATTTT,CASRLDRNQPQHF
16,TRBJ1-1,once,TRBV5-6,TRBD1,TGTGCCAGCAGCTTGACGCGGACAGGGAAGAACACTGAAGCTTTCTTT,CASSLTRTGKNTEAFF
14,TRBJ2-2,NA,TRBV5-6,NA,TGTGCCAGCAATAGGGGAGGAGGAACCGGGGAGCTGTTTTTT,CASNRGGGTGELFF
14,TRBJ2-7,NA,TRBV13,TRBD1,TGTGCCAGCAGCCCCTGGACAGGTTCGTACGAGCAGTACTTC,CASSPWTGSYEQYF
14,TRBJ2-2,NA,TRBV29-1,TRBD1,TGCAGCGTCGAGCGAGACAGGGGCTTGGGGGAGCTGTTTTTT,CSVERDRGLGELFF
15,TRBJ2-3,NA,TRBV7-6,TRBD1,TGTGCCAGCAGTCCGGGACAGGGGAAGCCAGATACGCAGTATTTT,CASSPGQGKPDTQYF
15,TRBJ1-1,NA,TRBV28,NA,TGTGCCAGCAGTTGGCCCCCGGGGGGGGCGTATGGAGCTTTCTTT,CASSWPPGGAYGAFF
16,TRBJ1-3,NA,TRBV4-1,TRBD1,TGCGCCAGCAGCCACCTTCGCGGGACAGCGGGAAACACCATATATTTT,CASSHLRGTAGNTIYF
15,TRBJ2-3,NA,TRBV18,NA,TGTGCCAGCTCGCTCCAGAGGGAGGTTTCGGATACGCAGTATTTT,CASSLQREVSDTQYF
16,TRBJ2-1,NA,TRBV30,NA,TGTGCCTGGAGTGGGGTTGCGGCGGCCTCCTACAATGAGCAGTTCTTC,CAWSGVAAASYNEQFF
14,TRBJ1-5,NA,TRBV28,NA,TGTGCCAGCAGTTTAGGTTCAGGGGATCAGCCCCAGCATTTT,CASSLGSGDQPQHF
16,TRBJ1-2,NA,TRBV7-9,NA,TGTTCCAGCAGCCCCCCTAACAGGGACCAGAACTATGGCTACACCTTC,CSSSPPNRDQNYGYTF
18,TRBJ2-2,NA,TRBV5-4,TRBD2,TGTGCCAGCAGTTCCGGGACTAGCCCATCAGGAGGGGACGGGGAGCTGTTTTTT,CASSSGTSPSGGDGELFF
16,TRBJ1-2,NA,TRBV9,NA,TGTGCCAGCAGCGTAGAATGGGGCGGACGTAACTATGGCTACACCTTC,CASSVEWGGRNYGYTF
16,TRBJ2-3,once,TRBV28,TRBD2,TGTGCCAGCAGTTTATCCGGGACTAGCACCACAGATACGCAGTATTTT,CASSLSGTSTTDTQYF
15,TRBJ2-1,NA,TRBV19,NA,TGTGCCAGTACCATCACAGCTAATTCCTACAATGAGCAGTTCTTC,CASTITANSYNEQFF
14,TRBJ1-2,NA,TRBV30,NA,TGTGCCTGGAGTGTACTGTTAGGAGCCTATGGCTACACCTTC,CAWSVLLGAYGYTF
17,TRBJ2-3,NA,TRBV7-3,TRBD2,TGTGCCAGCAGCTTACGGGGACTAGCGGGAGGAGCGGATACGCAGTATTTT,CASSLRGLAGGADTQYF
14,TRBJ1-1,NA,TRBV6-5,TRBD1,TGTGCCAGCAGTTACCGCAGGGGGGAGACTGAAGCTTTCTTT,CASSYRRGETEAFF
15,TRBJ1-4,NA,TRBV7-2,TRBD1,TGTGCCAGCAGCCCCGGACAGGCCTTTAATGAAAAACTGTTTTTT,CASSPGQAFNEKLFF
16,TRBJ2-2,NA,TRBV7-3,NA,TGTGCCAGCAGCTTCTCACAGGACAAGTACACCGGGGAGCTGTTTTTT,CASSFSQDKYTGELFF
15,TRBJ2-1,NA,TRBV7-8,TRBD2,TGTGCCAGCAGCTCATCCGGGACTAGCGGCAATGAGCAGTTCTTC,CASSSSGTSGNEQFF
14,TRBJ2-5,NA,TRBV5-1,TRBD1,TGCGCCAGCAGCTTTACAGGGGGACAAGAGACCCAGTACTTC,CASSFTGGQETQYF
12,TRBJ1-5,NA,TRBV29-1,NA,TGCAGCGCCCAGTCCACAAATCAGCCCCAGCATTTT,CSAQSTNQPQHF
18,TRBJ1-5,NA,TRBV6-1,NA,TGTGCCAGCAGTGTCCCGAACCTTTCCAGGCAGAGCAATCAGCCCCAGCATTTT,CASSVPNLSRQSNQPQHF
13,TRBJ2-1,NA,TRBV5-1,NA,TGCGCCAGCGGCCCCGACACCTACAATGAGCAGTTCTTC,CASGPDTYNEQFF
16,TRBJ2-7,NA,TRBV19,TRBD1,TGTGCCAGTAGTGACTTTACCGGGACAGGGGTGTACGAGCAGTACTTC,CASSDFTGTGVYEQYF
14,TRBJ2-4,NA,TRBV7-2,NA,TGTGCCAGCAGCCCCCGGGAGTACAAAAACATTCAGTACTTC,CASSPREYKNIQYF
16,TRBJ2-2,NA,TRBV5-1,NA,TGCGCCAGCAGCTTAGTACAGGGTAGGAACACCGGGGAGCTGTTTTTT,CASSLVQGRNTGELFF
16,TRBJ2-7,NA,TRBV9,TRBD1,TGTGCCAGCAGCGTAGGTGGGACAGGGGATTACTACGAGCAGTACTTC,CASSVGGTGDYYEQYF
13,TRBJ2-1,NA,TRBV27,NA,TGTGCCAGCAGTGCCGACTTATACAATGAGCAGTTCTTC,CASSADLYNEQFF
15,TRBJ2-6,NA,TRBV15,TRBD1,TGTGCCACCACCTCCACAGGGGCAGGGGCCAACGTCCTGACTTTC,CATTSTGAGANVLTF
13,TRBJ1-1,NA,TRBV9,NA,TGTGCCAGCAGACCACAGGGTAACACTGAAGCTTTCTTT,CASRPQGNTEAFF
17,TRBJ1-4,few,TRBV25-1,NA,TGTGCCAGCAGTGCGTCAATGGGTAGAGGATTTAATGAAAAACTGTTTTTT,CASSASMGRGFNEKLFF
14,TRBJ1-1,NA,TRBV27,TRBD1,TGTGCCAGCAGTTTACCCGGACAGGGGGATGAAGCTTTCTTT,CASSLPGQGDEAFF
15,TRBJ2-7,NA,TRBV28,NA,TGTGCCAGCAGTTCTCCAGGGACACGGGGCTACGAGCAGTACTTC,CASSSPGTRGYEQYF
15,TRBJ2-5,NA,TRBV6-5,TRBD2,TGTGCCAGCAGGCCTCGGGACTACCCTCCCGAGACCCAGTACTTC,CASRPRDYPPETQYF
12,TRBJ1-1,NA,TRBV2,TRBD1,TGTGCCAGCAGTGTCCTGACAGGGGAAGCTTTCTTT,CASSVLTGEAFF
14,TRBJ2-7,NA,TRBV5-4,NA,TGTGCCAGCAGCGCCCCGACTGATGGAAGCGAGCAGTACTTC,CASSAPTDGSEQYF
15,TRBJ2-7,NA,TRBV29-1,TRBD2,TGCAGCGTTGGATATCGCGGGAGGTTTAGCTACGAGCAGTACTTC,CSVGYRGRFSYEQYF
13,TRBJ2-2,few,TRBV5-4,NA,TGTGCCAGCAGCTTGGCCGGCACCGGGGAGCTGTTTTTT,CASSLAGTGELFF
13,TRBJ2-7,NA,TRBV7-2,TRBD2,TGTGCCAGCAGCTTTAGGGAGGGCTACGAGCAGTACTTC,CASSFREGYEQYF
11,TRBJ2-7,few,TRBV30,TRBD1,TGTGCCTGGAGTCTACAGGGGGAGCAGTACTTC,CAWSLQGEQYF
15,TRBJ2-2,NA,TRBV7-2,TRBD1,TGTGCCAGCAGCTTAAATAGGGGGCAAGACGGGGAGCTGTTTTTT,CASSLNRGQDGELFF